The source of this T cell receptor beta chain is a study of CXCR3-negative and CXCR3-positive naive CD8 T cells. Notes on the study in general: CXCR3-positive naive cells carried more hydrophobic TRB CDR3s than CXCR3-negative naive cells did.

Each TRB cDNA library was prepared by 5' RACE (with UMI labels). TCRdb reprocessed the 5' RACE reads, with one entry per CDR3 protein and no DNA. The specimen's table records about 98,000 distinct CDR3 sequences. On this clonotype: Its cognate antigen is unknown.

The germline V gene encodes CDR1 SGHDN and CDR2 FVKESK. This CDR3 has 15 residues. Every CD8+ subset sample held some 300,000 flow-sorted cells, done in triplicate. This TCR derives from a human donor in good health. Some clones in this sample may be carry-over from other donors' samples. The chain has TRBV14 and TRBJ2-1; as DNA is missing, the TRBD2 call by TCRdb cannot be tested. The sequenced material came from naive CXCR3+ CD8+ T cells from blood. This sample's subset: CD45RO-CCR7+CD27+CD95- naive CD8+ T cells expressing CXCR3 (TNR3+). This chain's CDR3 is CASSQVRAGYNEQFF.